These T cell receptor beta chains were read from a single sample in a study of PD-L1 blockade in urothelial cancer. Using immunoSEQ multiplex PCR, the repertoire was profiled, and TCRdb retains in-frame clones only, with some absent. Among tens of thousands of clones listed, roughly 82% were seen once. The sample was PBMCs, taken around atezolizumab (anti-PD-L1) treatment. All receptors derive from a man in his 70s with urothelial cancer. The CDR3 runs from the conserved cysteine through the conserved F or W. A D gene is named only where the DNA matches it firmly. Size values are once, few and many counts, or a class for expanded clones, and some rows have none.

J gene	D gene	V gene	clone size	CDR3 protein	CDR3 DNA
TRBJ2-3	TRBD1	TRBV11-2	NA	CASSLYRDSADTQYF	TGTGCCAGCAGCTTATACCGGGACAGTGCAGATACGCAGTATTTT
TRBJ2-1	NA	TRBV7-9	once	CASSLDGVNEQFF	TGTGCCAGCAGCTTAGACGGTGTGAATGAGCAGTTCTTC
TRBJ1-1	NA	TRBV5-1	NA	CASSLEREAEAFF	TGCGCCAGCAGCTTGGAAAGGGAGGCTGAAGCTTTCTTT
TRBJ2-2	NA	TRBV27	NA	CASSLRQTLHTGELFF	TGTGCCAGCAGTTTACGACAAACCCTGCATACCGGGGAGCTGTTTTTT
TRBJ2-3	NA	TRBV6-5	NA	CASSHRWSTDTQYF	TGTGCCAGCAGCCATCGGTGGAGCACAGATACGCAGTATTTT
TRBJ2-7	NA	TRBV5-1	NA	CASSLAPEYEQYF	TGCGCCAGCAGCTTGGCCCCGGAGTACGAGCAGTACTTC
TRBJ2-1	TRBD2	TRBV19	NA	CASTSGDEQFF	TGTGCCAGTACGAGCGGGGATGAGCAGTTCTTC
TRBJ2-7	TRBD2	TRBV7-9	NA	CASSLGGGRAYEQYF	TGTGCCAGCAGCTTAGGGGGCGGGAGGGCTTACGAGCAGTACTTC
TRBJ2-7	NA	TRBV9	NA	CASSAMLAIPYEQYF	TGTGCCAGCAGCGCGATGCTAGCAATACCCTACGAGCAGTACTTC
TRBJ2-1	TRBD1	TRBV13	once	CASSPPGQGPQAQFF	TGTGCCAGCAGCCCTCCGGGACAGGGACCTCAGGCGCAGTTCTTC
TRBJ1-6	NA	TRBV28	NA	CATQGRVDNSPLHF	TGTGCCACACAGGGTCGAGTCGATAATTCACCCCTCCACTTT
TRBJ1-2	TRBD1	TRBV5-1	NA	CASSLATGERGYTF	TGCGCCAGCAGCTTGGCCACAGGGGAGCGTGGCTACACCTTC
TRBJ1-3	NA	TRBV21-1	once	CASSKEVDRDGNTIYF	TGTGCCAGCAGCAAAGAGGTGGACAGGGATGGAAACACCATATATTTT
TRBJ2-7	NA	TRBV5-8	NA	CASSFPSGFSYEQYF	TGTGCCAGCAGCTTCCCCTCCGGGTTTTCCTACGAGCAGTACTTC
TRBJ1-2	TRBD1	TRBV4-3	NA	CASSQDLGGGGNYGYTF	TGCGCCAGCAGCCAAGATCTTGGAGGGGGCGGCAACTATGGCTACACCTTC
TRBJ2-7	TRBD2	TRBV20-1	NA	CRAASGYEQYF	TGCAGGGCCGCTAGCGGTTACGAGCAGTACTTC
TRBJ2-3	TRBD1	TRBV5-1	NA	CASSPGTGGPDTQYF	TGCGCCAGCAGCCCCGGGACAGGGGGCCCAGATACGCAGTATTTT
TRBJ1-2	NA	TRBV6-5	NA	CASSYSKGGRGYTF	TGTGCCAGCAGTTACTCGAAGGGAGGAAGGGGCTACACCTTC
TRBJ2-7	NA	TRBV14	NA	CASSQHVQGDEQYF	TGTGCCAGCAGCCAACATGTACAGGGTGACGAGCAGTACTTC
TRBJ1-2	NA	TRBV7-9	NA	CASSLDSRVADGYTF	TGTGCCAGCAGCTTAGACTCCAGGGTTGCCGATGGCTACACCTTC
TRBJ2-3	TRBD2	TRBV7-8	NA	CASSSRGGERTDTQYF	TGTGCCAGCAGCTCCCGGGGGGGCGAGAGGACAGATACGCAGTATTTT
TRBJ1-1	NA	TRBV7-9	NA	CASSLLSTGRTEAFF	TGTGCCAGCAGCCTCCTATCAACAGGGCGGACTGAAGCTTTCTTT
TRBJ1-1	TRBD1	TRBV6-5	NA	CASRSQGENAEAFF	TGTGCCAGCAGGTCACAGGGGGAGAACGCTGAAGCTTTCTTT
TRBJ1-2	NA	TRBV19	NA	CASQDIANYGYTF	TGTGCCAGTCAGGACATCGCTAACTATGGCTACACCTTC
TRBJ2-3	TRBD1	TRBV5-1	NA	CASSYSTGEDTQYF	TGCGCCAGCAGCTATTCGACAGGGGAAGATACGCAGTATTTT
TRBJ2-7	NA	TRBV4-3	NA	CASSQDLEAPYEQYF	TGCGCCAGCAGCCAAGATTTGGAAGCGCCCTACGAGCAGTACTTC
TRBJ1-6	NA	TRBV7-9	few	CASDTPGSPLHF	TGTGCCAGCGACACCCCGGGATCACCCCTCCACTTT
TRBJ2-7	NA	TRBV7-6	NA	CASSPTSGGKEQYF	TGTGCCAGCAGCCCGACGAGCGGCGGGAAAGAGCAGTACTTC
TRBJ1-5	TRBD1	TRBV6-1	NA	CASSVQGGNQPQHF	TGTGCCAGCAGCGTACAGGGGGGCAATCAGCCCCAGCATTTT
TRBJ2-7	TRBD1	TRBV27	NA	CASRGTVGLFYEQYF	TGTGCCAGCAGGGGGACAGTAGGGTTGTTCTACGAGCAGTACTTC
TRBJ2-7	TRBD2	TRBV4-3	NA	CASSHGLAGGYEQYF	TGCGCCAGCAGCCACGGACTAGCGGGAGGGTACGAGCAGTACTTC
TRBJ1-4	NA	TRBV6-6	NA	CASGTGTDLFF	TGTGCCAGCGGAACAGGGACGGACCTGTTTTTT
TRBJ2-3	TRBD2	TRBV5-1	NA	CASSFGASGGTDTQYF	TGCGCCAGCAGCTTTGGTGCTAGCGGGGGGACAGATACGCAGTATTTT
TRBJ2-3	NA	TRBV10-3	NA	CAISRTSGEDTQYF	TGTGCCATCAGCCGGACGTCGGGGGAAGATACGCAGTATTTT
TRBJ2-1	TRBD2	TRBV5-4	NA	CASGLAGGRNEQFF	TGTGCCAGCGGGCTAGCGGGAGGGCGCAATGAGCAGTTCTTC
TRBJ2-7	NA	TRBV6-5	NA	CASSRRGGSYEQYF	TGTGCCAGCAGCCGAAGGGGGGGGTCCTACGAGCAGTACTTC
TRBJ2-2	TRBD1	TRBV7-9	medium-sized	CASSETGGATGELFF	TGTGCCAGCAGCGAGACAGGGGGCGCCACCGGGGAGCTGTTTTTT
TRBJ1-4	NA	TRBV27	NA	CASSPRQEHRREKLFF	TGTGCCAGCAGTCCACGACAGGAACACCGCAGGGAAAAACTGTTTTTT
TRBJ2-5	NA	TRBV6-1	NA	CASSEVGSADLETQYF	TGTGCCAGCAGTGAAGTCGGTAGCGCGGACTTGGAGACCCAGTACTTC
TRBJ2-5	TRBD1	TRBV4-3	NA	CASALGGGQGETQYF	TGCGCCAGCGCCCTGGGGGGCGGACAGGGGGAGACCCAGTACTTC
TRBJ2-1	TRBD1	TRBV9	NA	CASSATGTGGFNEQFF	TGTGCCAGCAGCGCGACCGGGACAGGGGGCTTTAATGAGCAGTTCTTC
TRBJ2-3	TRBD1	TRBV2	NA	CASSEGTGGIDTQYF	TGTGCCAGCAGTGAAGGGACAGGGGGCATAGATACGCAGTATTTT
TRBJ2-5	TRBD2	TRBV4-2	once	CASSQATGGAVETQYF	TGTGCCAGCAGCCAGGCTACCGGGGGGGCAGTGGAGACCCAGTACTTC
TRBJ2-1	NA	TRBV6-1	NA	CASSEKDSSWQFF	TGTGCCAGCAGTGAAAAGGACTCCTCATGGCAGTTCTTC
TRBJ1-2	TRBD1	TRBV7-2	medium-sized	CASSFASPGTGNGYTF	TGTGCCAGCAGCTTTGCCTCGCCCGGGACAGGGAATGGCTACACCTTC
TRBJ2-7	TRBD1	TRBV11-2	NA	CASSSARQGPYEQYF	TGTGCCAGCAGCTCTGCCCGACAGGGACCCTACGAGCAGTACTTC
TRBJ1-3	NA	TRBV2	NA	CASSEEAGNTIYF	TGTGCCAGCAGTGAGGAGGCTGGAAACACCATATATTTT
TRBJ1-5	TRBD1	TRBV27	NA	CASREERQGNQPQHF	TGTGCCAGCAGAGAGGAGAGACAGGGAAATCAGCCCCAGCATTTT
TRBJ2-5	NA	TRBV7-2	NA	CASSLVGGPPLETQYF	TGTGCCAGCAGCTTAGTGGGGGGGCCCCCGTTGGAGACCCAGTACTTC
TRBJ1-1	TRBD1	TRBV19	NA	CASSIGQGVNTEAFF	TGTGCCAGTAGTATTGGACAGGGGGTGAACACTGAAGCTTTCTTT
TRBJ2-7	NA	TRBV16	NA	CASSLDRAYEQYF	TGTGCCAGCAGCCTCGACAGAGCCTACGAGCAGTACTTC
TRBJ2-1	TRBD2	TRBV5-1	NA	CASSFLAGNYNEQFF	TGCGCCAGCAGCTTCCTAGCGGGGAACTACAATGAGCAGTTCTTC
TRBJ1-3	NA	TRBV19	NA	CASSIRDSGNTIYF	TGTGCCAGTAGTATACGGGACTCTGGAAACACCATATATTTT
TRBJ1-4	NA	TRBV7-2	NA	CASSLGGGRGEKLFF	TGTGCCAGCAGCTTAGGTGGTGGGAGGGGTGAAAAACTGTTTTTT
TRBJ1-6	NA	TRBV14	NA	CASSQGARSPLHF	TGTGCCAGCAGCCAAGGGGCGCGTTCACCCCTCCACTTT
TRBJ2-3	TRBD1	TRBV6-1	NA	CASSDFRGLDTQYF	TGTGCCAGCAGTGACTTCAGGGGGCTGGATACGCAGTATTTT